This T cell receptor beta chain came from a study of blood T cell repertoires in COVID-19. The CDR3 sequence is 18 residues long. Per germline, CDR1 MDHEN and CDR2 SYDVKM. V lost 3 bases, J lost 2 bases, and 19 bases lay in between. TCRdb's table, derived via immunoSEQ multiplex PCR, lists solely in-frame clones and lacks some. The data hold 200,000 or so clones, with roughly 76% observed a single time. The chain combines TRBV28 with TRBJ2-2, with unresolved D. The TCR sequence derives from a woman of 80 years or more with COVID-19, enrolled during active disease. The sample was peripheral blood. The CDR3, as DNA: TGTGCCAGCAGTTTTCCAGCGCTCCCCCTGCCCAACACCGGGGAGCTGTTTTTT. Translating it yields CASSFPALPLPNTGELFF.